This TCR beta chain was identified in a study of T cell repertoires in cytomegalovirus infection (dated 2019 in TCRdb). Regarding the research as a whole: Donor HLA type was relevant to the analysis, as public TCR beta signatures indicated carriage of CMV infection together with the matching HLA type. The full study reports these points: In the ex vivo response, HLA-C-restricted CMV-specific TCR beta clonotypes were dominant, and in two of eight donors the single most frequent clonotype came from this HLA-C-restricted group. Carriers of CMV infection plus the relevant HLA type were discriminated by the cumulative frequency of public TCR beta family members in the study cohort and in an independent roughly 370-donor cohort.

Sequencing was performed on an Illumina HiSeq 1500. In TCRdb, the public reads were trimmed at Q25 with fastp and aligned with MiXCR, with productive beta chains retained. Here each entry gathers all rows of one CDR3 protein and keeps the most common genes and DNA. In all, the sample holds hundreds of thousands of distinct CDR3 sequences, and roughly 15% of those were seen once. In total, the top ten clones hold approximately 12% of the sample. Deletion took 6 bases off V and 0 bases off J, with a span of 8 bases between the germline ends. From the cysteine through the phenylalanine, the CDR3 covers 12 amino acids. Only the CDR3 portion is preserved as DNA: 36 bases, with reading frame beginning at the first base. The germline V gene gives CDR1 as SQVTM and CDR2 as ANQGSEA. With respect to this clonotype: This clone's antigen is unknown. There are no base qualities to consult, and no much larger clone falls within one base.

This clonotype was sampled from a human donor in good health (CMV status not recorded). Some clones in this sample may be carry-over from other donors' samples. The chain joins TRBV29-1 to TRBJ1-2, with the D gene too uncertain to name. Input material: PBMCs. CDR3 reads: CSVMFTNYGYTF. The DNA is as follows: TGCAGCGTGATGTTTACTAACTATGGCTACACCTTC.